Each of the 6 T cell receptor beta chains below was sequenced from the same sample in a study of CD8+CD57+ T cells in acquired aplastic anemia. Genomic DNA acted as the template from which TCR beta VDJ combination and CDR3 sequence profiling were carried out. One entry per CDR3 protein results from TCRdb running MiXCR on the reads. This sample has 100,000 to 150,000 distinct CDR3 sequences; 48% occur once, and the top ten carry about 2.7%. Input material: sorted CD4+, CD8+, or CD8+CD57+ T cells (not recorded which) from PBMCs. Receptor source: a human donor in good health, serving as a control.

The table lists this clonotype with many counts. The V and J genes are TRBV7-2 and TRBJ1-1, with D maybe TRBD1 (5 bases). V was cut by 10 bases and J by 2 bases, with 14 bases left in between. CDR1 is SGHTA and CDR2 is FQGNSA in the germline V gene. The CDR3 has 13 amino acids. The CDR3 DNA follows: TGTGCCACCCGCGCCGGGGCAAACACTGAAGCTTTCTTT. Protein: CATRAGANTEAFF.

In its sample, this clonotype was seen many times. CDR3 loop: CASSDRQGTYEQYF. The CDR3 DNA reads TGTGCCAGCAGCGACCGACAGGGGACCTACGAGCAGTACTTC. This chain joins TRBV7-2 and TRBJ2-7; the match to TRBD1 covers 8 bases. Losses at the gene ends were 5 bases for V and 2 bases for J; bases not matched to a gene: 5. This CDR3 spans 14 amino acids. Germline V gene lookup returns CDR1 SGHTA and CDR2 FQGNSA.

As regards this clonotype: In this CDR3 the conserved last residue, phenylalanine or tryptophan, is missing, so a read error is likely. This chain uses TRBV24-1 with TRBJ2-1, with 8 bases that match TRBD1. Germline V lookup: CDR1 KGHDR, CDR2 SFDVKD. The CDR3 runs to 15 residues. Unmatched junction bases numbered 2, after V lost 3 bases and J lost 2 bases. The CDR3 spells CATSDRTGTYNEQFL. As DNA, the CDR3 is TGTGCCACCAGTGATCGGACAGGGACCTACAATGAGCAGTTCCTC.

The chain is built from TRBV6-2 or TRBV6-3 and TRBJ2-3; D ambiguous. The CDR3 consists of 13 residues. The germline V and J ends were trimmed by 2 bases and 6 bases, with 9 bases remaining between them. In germline, CDR1 is MNHEY, CDR2 SVGEGT. CDR3 residues: CASSYEDRDTQYF. The DNA for the CDR3 is TGTGCCAGCAGTTACGAAGATAGGGATACGCAGTATTTT.

The chain carries TRBV3-1 and TRBJ2-5; D is undetermined. Trimming cost V 6 bases and J 2 bases, with 7 bases left between them. CDR3 length: 12 residues. Per the germline V gene, CDR1 is LGHDT and CDR2 is YNNKEL (reference sequence). CDR3 loop: CASRSTQETQYF. DNA for the CDR3: TGTGCCAGCAGATCTACTCAAGAGACCCAGTACTTC.

This clonotype was seen ten or more times. This chain uses TRBV20-1 with TRBJ2-5, with D perhaps TRBD1 (6 bases). This CDR3 has 14 amino acids. Germline CDR1 DFQATT, CDR2 SNEGSKA (reference sequence). The V end was cut by 6 bases, the J end by 1 base, with 15 bases between. The CDR3: CSATPGHTQETQYF. CDR3 nucleotides: TGCAGTGCCACCCCGGGACATACCCAAGAGACCCAGTACTTC.